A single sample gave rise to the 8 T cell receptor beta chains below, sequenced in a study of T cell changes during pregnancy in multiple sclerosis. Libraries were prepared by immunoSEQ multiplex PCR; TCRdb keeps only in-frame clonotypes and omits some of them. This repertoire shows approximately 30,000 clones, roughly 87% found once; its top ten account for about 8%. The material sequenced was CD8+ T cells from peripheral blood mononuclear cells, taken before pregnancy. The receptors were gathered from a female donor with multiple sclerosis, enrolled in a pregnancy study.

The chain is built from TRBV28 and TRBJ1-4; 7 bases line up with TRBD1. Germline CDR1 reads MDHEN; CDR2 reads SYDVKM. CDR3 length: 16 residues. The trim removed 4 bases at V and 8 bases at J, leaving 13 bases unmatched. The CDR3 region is CASSSDREEVQEKLFF. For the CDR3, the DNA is TGTGCCAGCAGTTCTGACAGGGAGGAGGTTCAGGAAAAACTGTTTTTT.

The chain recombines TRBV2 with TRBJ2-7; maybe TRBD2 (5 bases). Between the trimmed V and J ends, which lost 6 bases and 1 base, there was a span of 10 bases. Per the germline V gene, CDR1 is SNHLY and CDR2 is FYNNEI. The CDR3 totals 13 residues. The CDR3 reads CASRWGESYEQYF. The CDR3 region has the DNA TGTGCCAGCAGGTGGGGAGAGTCCTACGAGCAGTACTTC.

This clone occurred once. This CDR3 is CASSLGLAGQETQYF. DNA of the CDR3: TGCGCCAGCAGCTTGGGACTAGCGGGACAAGAGACCCAGTACTTC. The chain employs TRBV5-1 and TRBJ2-5; 11 positions match TRBD2. Germline V gene sequence: CDR1 SGHRS, CDR2 YFSETQ. V was clipped by 0 bases and J by 2 bases; unmatched bases: 0. The length of the CDR3 is 15 residues.

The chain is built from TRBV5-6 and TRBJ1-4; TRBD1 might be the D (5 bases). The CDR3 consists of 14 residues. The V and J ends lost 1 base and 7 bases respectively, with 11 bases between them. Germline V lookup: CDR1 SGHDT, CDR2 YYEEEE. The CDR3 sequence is CASSLQGGSEKLFF. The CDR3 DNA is TGTGCCAGCAGCTTGCAGGGAGGGAGTGAAAAACTGTTTTTT.

The CDR3 protein is CASSWTDRGIQETQYF. In DNA form, the CDR3 reads TGTGCCAGCAGCTGGACGGACAGGGGGATACAAGAGACCCAGTACTTC. The chain has TRBV13 and TRBJ2-5; TRBD1 matches at 10 bases. Per the germline V gene, CDR1 is PRHDT and CDR2 is FYEKMQ (reference sequence). The CDR3 totals 16 residues. V shed 4 bases, J shed 2 bases, and the junction held 7 bases outside the gene matches.

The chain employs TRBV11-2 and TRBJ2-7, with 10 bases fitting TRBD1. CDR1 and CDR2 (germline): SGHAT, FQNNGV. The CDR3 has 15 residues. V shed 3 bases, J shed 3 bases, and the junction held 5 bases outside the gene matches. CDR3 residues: CASSFGTGEGYEQYF. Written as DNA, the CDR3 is TGTGCCAGCAGCTTCGGGACAGGGGAAGGCTACGAGCAGTACTTC.

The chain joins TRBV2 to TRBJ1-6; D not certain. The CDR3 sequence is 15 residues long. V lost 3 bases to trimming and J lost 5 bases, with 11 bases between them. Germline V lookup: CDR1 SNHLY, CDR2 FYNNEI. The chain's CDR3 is CASSDTSADNSPLHF. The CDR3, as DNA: TGTGCCAGCAGTGACACATCGGCGGATAATTCACCCCTCCACTTT.

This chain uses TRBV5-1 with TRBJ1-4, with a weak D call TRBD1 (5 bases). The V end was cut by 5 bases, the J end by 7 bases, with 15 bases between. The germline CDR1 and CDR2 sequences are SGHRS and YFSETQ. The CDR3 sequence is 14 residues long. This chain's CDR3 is CASSYDSPGEKLFF. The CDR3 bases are TGCGCCAGCAGTTACGACAGTCCCGGTGAAAAACTGTTTTTT.